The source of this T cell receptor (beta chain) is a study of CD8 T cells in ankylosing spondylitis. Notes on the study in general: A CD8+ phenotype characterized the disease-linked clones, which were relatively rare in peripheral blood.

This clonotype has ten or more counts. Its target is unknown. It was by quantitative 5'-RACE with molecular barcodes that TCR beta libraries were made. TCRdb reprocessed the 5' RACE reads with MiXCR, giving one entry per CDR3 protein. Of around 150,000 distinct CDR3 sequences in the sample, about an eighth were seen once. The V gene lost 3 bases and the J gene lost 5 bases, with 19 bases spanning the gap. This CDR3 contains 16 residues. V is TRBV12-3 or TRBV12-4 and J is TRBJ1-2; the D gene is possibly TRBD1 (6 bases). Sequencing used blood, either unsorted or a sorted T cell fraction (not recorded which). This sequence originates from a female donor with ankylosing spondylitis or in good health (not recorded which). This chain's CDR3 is CASSLIGGGIVYGYTF. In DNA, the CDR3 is TGTGCCAGCAGTTTGATAGGGGGGGGGATTGTTTATGGCTACACCTTC.